These 31 T cell receptor beta chains came from one sample sequenced in a study of T cell responses to AZD1222 COVID-19 vaccine. Generated by immunoSEQ multiplex PCR, the TCRdb table keeps only in-frame clones and is missing some. Among 150,000 to 200,000 clones listed, about 95% were seen once. Sequencing used peripheral blood, obtained on day 0 of AZD1222 vaccination. The receptors here all came from an adult in good health.

V usage is TRBV29-1 and J usage is TRBJ1-4; D call uncertain. The CDR3 is 12 residues long. V was cut by 4 bases and J by 8 bases, with 11 bases left in between. Per the germline V gene, CDR1 is SQVTM and CDR2 is ANQGSEA. The CDR3 is CSVGWAGEKLFF. The CDR3 DNA follows: TGCAGCGTTGGGTGGGCGGGGGAAAAACTGTTTTTT.

The chain is built from TRBV6-5 and TRBJ1-5, with D possibly matching TRBD1 (5 bases). Germline CDR1 is MNHEY and CDR2 is SVGAGI. The CDR3 length is 14 residues. With 9 bases removed from V and 3 bases from J, the gap between germline ends came to 15 bases. The CDR3 nucleotides read TGTGCCAGTCTGAGGGGCCCTTACAATCAGCCCCAGCATTTT. Translating gives CASLRGPYNQPQHF.

V usage is TRBV9 and J usage is TRBJ1-2, with TRBD1 as a possible D gene (6 bases). The CDR3 runs to 15 residues. The V end lost 0 bases, the J end lost 4 bases, and 13 bases lay between the germline ends. Germline V lookup: CDR1 SGDLS, CDR2 YYNGEE. DNA of the CDR3: TGTGCCAGCAGCGTAGCTGGGCAGGGGACCTATGGCTACACCTTC. It specifies CASSVAGQGTYGYTF.

This chain uses TRBV27 with TRBJ2-7, with 8 positions matching TRBD2. The CDR3 runs 14 residues. The germline V gene has CDR1 MNHEY and CDR2 SMNVEV (reference sequence). The V and J ends lost 6 bases and 5 bases, in that order; junction bases with no gene match: 9. CDR3 sequence: CASSYRAGDNEQYF. The DNA of the CDR3 is TGTGCCAGCAGCTACCGAGCGGGAGACAACGAGCAGTACTTC.

This chain connects TRBV18 to TRBJ1-5, with TRBD1 as a possible D gene (5 bases). The CDR3 runs 14 residues. The V end was cut by 3 bases, the J end by 8 bases, with 14 bases between. Looked up from germline, CDR1 is KGHSH and CDR2 is LQKENI. CDR3 in amino acids: CASSPYPGREPQHF. CDR3 DNA: TGTGCCAGCTCACCTTATCCAGGGCGCGAGCCCCAGCATTTT. The variable domain in full, with the rest retrieved from reference TRBV18 and TRBJ1-5, is NAGVMQNPRHLVRRRGQEARLRCSPMKGHSHVYWYRQLPEEGLKFMVYLQKENIIDESGMPKERFSAEFPKEGPSILRIQQVVRGDSAAYFCASSPYPGREPQHFGDGTRLSIL.

The J gene is TRBJ1-5, the V gene TRBV6-5, with D perhaps TRBD1 (5 bases). The V gene lost 6 bases and the J gene lost 9 bases, with 18 bases spanning the gap. The CDR3 totals 14 residues. Germline-derived CDR1 and CDR2 are MNHEY and SVGAGI. The CDR3: CASRPAGTQGPQHF. The DNA for the CDR3 is TGTGCCAGCAGACCGGCCGGGACTCAGGGGCCCCAGCATTTT.

The chain recombines TRBV5-8 with TRBJ1-2; 7 nucleotides align to TRBD1. Germline CDR1 is SGHTS and CDR2 is YDEGEE. This CDR3 has 13 residues. Trimming cost V 3 bases and J 3 bases; bases outside gene matches: 2. CDR3 region: CASSYDRDYGYTF. For the CDR3, the DNA is TGTGCCAGCAGCTACGACAGGGACTATGGCTACACCTTC.

The genes are TRBV7-3 and TRBJ2-1; 9 nucleotides line up with TRBD2. J was trimmed by 4 bases and V by 3 bases; bases with no gene match: 4. The germline CDR1 and CDR2 sequences are SGHTA and FQGTGA. This CDR3 region has 15 residues. The CDR3: CASSFSGSRYNEQFF. In nucleotides, the CDR3 is TGTGCCAGCAGCTTTAGCGGGAGCAGATACAATGAGCAGTTCTTC.

This sequence joins TRBV2 and TRBJ1-5, with D possibly being TRBD1 (6 bases). The CDR3 is made up of 15 amino acids. Germline V CDR1 and CDR2: SNHLY, FYNNEI. V dropped 5 bases and J dropped 1 base, with 12 bases sitting between them. In nucleotides, the CDR3 is TGTGCCAGCAGTACCCTGGGACAAAGCAATCAGCCCCAGCATTTT. It specifies CASSTLGQSNQPQHF.

The genes are TRBV6-4 and TRBJ1-1, with a weak D call TRBD1 (6 bases). The length of the CDR3 is 14 residues. V lost 2 bases and J 1 base, leaving 8 bases between the germline ends. Germline V CDR1 and CDR2: MRHNA, SNTAGT. The CDR3 sequence is CASSDEQGNTEAFF. CDR3 DNA: TGTGCCAGCAGTGACGAACAGGGGAACACTGAAGCTTTCTTT.

On this clone itself: Other DNA sequences in this sample translate to the same CDR3. The rearrangement joins TRBV4-2 to TRBJ1-5; D gene ambiguous. Trimming removed 0 bases from V and 3 bases from J, with 3 bases in between. The CDR3 loop spans 13 amino acids. The germline V gene encodes CDR1 LGHNA and CDR2 YNFKEQ. The CDR3 nucleotides read TGTGCCAGCAGCCAAGATTCCAATCAGCCCCAGCATTTT. Translation gives CASSQDSNQPQHF.

The rearrangement links TRBV6-4 to TRBJ2-1; 13 bases are a match to TRBD2. After removal of 4 bases from V and 9 bases from J, the junction contained 3 bases not matched to a gene. Germline V CDR1 and CDR2: MRHNA, SNTAGT. This CDR3 comprises 14 residues. CDR3 sequence: CASSGLAGGSEQFF. In DNA, the CDR3 is TGTGCCAGCAGTGGACTAGCGGGAGGCAGTGAGCAGTTCTTC.

The chain carries TRBV6-5 and TRBJ1-1; 7 bases line up with TRBD1. The CDR3 runs 14 residues. With V trimmed by 6 bases and J by 5 bases, 9 bases remained unmatched. Germline CDR1 is MNHEY and CDR2 is SVGAGI. CDR3 DNA sequence: TGTGCCAGCAGATCAGACAGGGTCGGGACTGAAGCTTTCTTT. It encodes CASRSDRVGTEAFF.

The count of this clone is one. The genes are TRBV5-1 and TRBJ1-1; the D is unclear. Looked up from germline, CDR1 is SGHRS and CDR2 is YFSETQ. This CDR3 is 13 amino acids long. V was shortened by 0 bases and J by 5 bases, with 8 bases between the two germline ends. This CDR3 reads CASSLGELTEAFF. The CDR3 nucleotides read TGCGCCAGCAGCTTGGGGGAGTTGACTGAAGCTTTCTTT.

This rearrangement joins TRBV6-5 to TRBJ1-2, with 7 bases that match TRBD1. CDR3 length: 14 residues. After removal of 6 bases from V and 5 bases from J, the junction contained 9 bases not matched to a gene. Germline loops: CDR1 MNHEY, CDR2 SVGAGI. CDR3 residues: CASRNPGQPYGYTF. CDR3 DNA: TGTGCCAGCAGGAACCCGGGACAGCCATATGGCTACACCTTC.

The V gene is TRBV6-5, the J gene TRBJ2-5, with 9 bases aligning to TRBD1. Germline V gene sequence: CDR1 MNHEY, CDR2 SVGAGI. This CDR3 has 15 amino acids. Trimming at V came to 6 bases and at J to 4 bases, leaving 9 bases not matched to a gene. The CDR3 bases are TGTGCCAGCAGGCCGGGACAGGGAGGCTCAGAGACCCAGTACTTC. Encoded protein: CASRPGQGGSETQYF.

The rearrangement joins TRBV19 to TRBJ2-5, with D tentatively TRBD1 (5 bases). V lost 1 base, J lost 5 bases, and 14 bases lay in between. This CDR3 has 15 amino acids. The germline V gene encodes CDR1 LNHDA and CDR2 SQIVND (reference sequence). CDR3 sequence: CASSIASRGAETQYF. The CDR3, as DNA: TGTGCCAGTAGTATAGCATCTCGTGGGGCGGAGACCCAGTACTTC.

The chain has TRBV6-5 and TRBJ1-2; 9 positions match TRBD1. Germline trimming cut 2 bases from V and 10 bases from J; bases unmatched to any gene: 5. Germline V gives CDR1 MNHEY, CDR2 SVGAGI. This CDR3 is built from 13 residues. The CDR3 reads CASSYGGQGAYTF. CDR3 sequence (DNA): TGTGCCAGCAGTTACGGGGGACAGGGAGCCTACACCTTC.

In its sample, this clone was seen once. J is TRBJ1-2 and V is TRBV30; TRBD1 matches 9 bases. The germline V gene encodes CDR1 GTSNPN and CDR2 SVGIG (reference sequence). The CDR3 extends over 12 amino acids. The V gene end was trimmed by 5 bases and the J gene end by 5 bases; junction bases not matched to a gene: 3. Here the CDR3 DNA reads TGTGCCTGGGTCGGGACAGGGTATGGCTACACCTTC. The encoded protein is CAWVGTGYGYTF. Based on the CDR3 plus reference TRBV30 and TRBJ1-2, the full variable domain is SQTIHQWPATLVQPVGSPLSLECTVEGTSNPNLYWYRQAAGRGLQLLFYSVGIGQISSEVPQNLSASRPQDRQFILSSKKLLLSDSGFYLCAWVGTGYGYTFGSGTRLTVV.

This chain uses TRBV28 with TRBJ1-5, with D unresolved. Trimming left V 5 bases short and J 0 bases short, with 8 bases between. CDR1 is MDHEN and CDR2 is SYDVKM in the germline V gene. The CDR3 is 14 residues long. CDR3 in DNA: TGTGCCAGCAGTGAAGCCAGTAGCAATCAGCCCCAGCATTTT. Translating gives CASSEASSNQPQHF. The full variable domain, with the rest looked up from reference TRBV28 and TRBJ1-5, is DVKVTQSSRYLVKRTGEKVFLECVQDMDHENMFWYRQDPGLGLRLIYFSYDVKMKEKGDIPEGYSVSREKKERFSLILESASTNQTSMYLCASSEASSNQPQHFGDGTRLSIL.

The V gene is TRBV18, the J gene TRBJ1-1, with a tentative D call TRBD1 (5 bases). Trimming removed 5 bases at V and 1 base at J, with 11 bases between. This CDR3 contains 14 residues. Germline values: CDR1 KGHSH, CDR2 LQKENI. The CDR3 loop reads CASSTQEQNTEAFF. The CDR3 region has the DNA TGTGCCAGCTCAACACAGGAACAGAACACTGAAGCTTTCTTT.

V gene TRBV3-1 (or the pseudogene TRBV3-2) combines with J gene TRBJ2-7; D unclear. Germline V gene data show CDR1 as LGHDT and CDR2 as YNNKEL (reference sequence). V was trimmed by 2 bases and J by 4 bases, leaving 6 bases between them. This CDR3 is 12 amino acids long. For the CDR3, the DNA is TGTGCCAGCAGCCAACGTCGGTACGAGCAGTACTTC. It is translated as CASSQRRYEQYF.

The chain combines TRBV10-2 with TRBJ1-3; no clear D gene. This CDR3 contains 15 residues. V lost 4 bases, J lost 2 bases, and 12 bases lay in between. CDR1 and CDR2 (germline): WSHSY, SAAADI. This CDR3 is CASSAPEGAGNTIYF. DNA for the CDR3: TGCGCCAGCAGTGCCCCGGAAGGCGCTGGAAACACCATATATTTT.

There are a few counts of this clone. The V and J genes are TRBV7-9 and TRBJ1-6; D remains unclear. Trimming took 5 bases from V and 5 from J, leaving 13 bases between them. This CDR3 spans 15 amino acids. CDR1 SEHNR and CDR2 FQNEAQ come from the germline V gene (reference sequence). The CDR3: CASSRWEGHNSPLHF. The CDR3 region has the DNA TGTGCCAGCAGCCGTTGGGAGGGTCATAATTCACCCCTCCACTTT.

The chain uses TRBV11-2 and TRBJ2-1; the D gene is possibly TRBD1 (5 bases). Looked up from germline, CDR1 is SGHAT and CDR2 is FQNNGV. CDR3 length equals 17 residues. V gave up 3 bases and J gave up 0 bases, with 15 bases separating them. The CDR3 sequence: CASSLGRWLSSYNEQFF. The CDR3 coding sequence is TGTGCCAGCAGCTTGGGGCGCTGGCTGAGCTCCTACAATGAGCAGTTCTTC.

The rearrangement joins TRBV7-8 to TRBJ1-1; TRBD1 might be the D (5 bases). Germline CDR1 and CDR2: SGHVS and FQNEAQ. The V end lost 5 bases, the J end lost 8 bases, and 15 bases lay between the germline ends. The CDR3 spans 13 residues. This CDR3 is CASSPIQVPEAFF. Here the CDR3 DNA reads TGTGCCAGCAGCCCCATACAGGTCCCCGAAGCTTTCTTT.

The chain joins TRBV28 to TRBJ1-2; possibly TRBD1 for D (6 bases). CDR3 length: 15 residues. V was clipped by 6 bases and J by 2 bases, with 16 bases between them. From germline, CDR1 is MDHEN and CDR2 SYDVKM. The chain's CDR3 is CASRPTGSGNYGYTF. CDR3 sequence (DNA): TGTGCCAGCAGACCAACAGGGTCGGGGAACTATGGCTACACCTTC.

V is TRBV18 and J is TRBJ2-7; 14 bases agree with TRBD2. Germline lookup yields CDR1 KGHSH and CDR2 LQKENI. This CDR3 has 16 residues. Losses at the gene ends were 5 bases for V and 2 bases for J; bases not matched to a gene: 5. The CDR3 DNA reads TGTGCCAGCTCAGGGACTAGCGGGAGAGCGACCTACGAGCAGTACTTC. It encodes CASSGTSGRATYEQYF.

This clone has more than one count but fewer than ten. The chain carries TRBV7-9 and TRBJ1-2; 9 nucleotides line up with TRBD1. Germline-derived CDR1 and CDR2 are SEHNR and FQNEAQ (reference sequence). The CDR3 has 15 amino acids. J lost 4 bases, V lost 5 bases, and 8 bases had no gene match. This CDR3 is CASSLTGQGSYGYTF. The CDR3 DNA follows: TGTGCCAGCAGCCTTACGGGACAGGGTTCCTATGGCTACACCTTC.

The chain links TRBV6-5 to TRBJ1-1, with no clear D. CDR1 MNHEY and CDR2 SVGAGI come from the germline V gene. V was pared by 2 bases and J by 11 bases, with 12 bases between. The CDR3 contains 12 residues. The CDR3 bases are TGTGCCAGCAGTTACCCGGGCGCGCAGGCTTTCTTT. Residues: CASSYPGAQAFF.

This clone was seen only once. The CDR3 region is CASSSGQGFGKNIQYF. For the CDR3, the DNA is TGTGCCAGCAGCTCGGGACAGGGTTTCGGCAAAAACATTCAGTACTTC. V and J are TRBV11-3 and TRBJ2-4, with TRBD1 matching 9 bases. The CDR3 spans 16 residues. Germline-derived CDR1 and CDR2 are SGHNT and YENEEA. J was trimmed by 3 bases and V by 4 bases; bases with no gene match: 7.